Below, 25 T cell receptor beta chains from the same sample are listed, as sequenced in a study of blood T cell repertoires in COVID-19 (dated by TCRdb to 2019 to 2021). Library construction relied on the immunoSEQ multiplex PCR assay. The source is immuneACCESS, and TCRdb retained only in-frame sequences with V and J called. Part of the clones is not carried over; for the studies checked, unresolved V genes explain less than half of this, and the remainder is unexplained. Counted in this sample were some 240,000 clones; more than 85% of them appeared once. The top ten clones comprise about 0.8% of the sample. Sequenced material: peripheral blood. The receptors were sampled from a man between 60 and 70 years old with COVID-19, enrolled during active disease.

This clone was observed once. This chain links TRBV3-1 (or the pseudogene TRBV3-2) with TRBJ1-1; 8 nucleotides line up with TRBD1. The germline V gene encodes CDR1 LGHDT and CDR2 YNNKEL (reference sequence). CDR3 size: 14 residues. The V and J ends lost 6 bases and 1 base, in that order; junction bases with no gene match: 4. This CDR3 reads CASRRTGKNTEAFF. The CDR3 DNA is TGTGCCAGCAGACGGACAGGGAAGAACACTGAAGCTTTCTTT.

This chain links TRBV7-2 with TRBJ2-3, with 10 bases lining up with TRBD2. CDR1 is SGHTA, CDR2 FQGNSA, per germline. V was pared by 4 bases and J by 7 bases, with 8 bases of the junction left unmatched. The length of the CDR3 is 15 residues. For the CDR3, the DNA is TGTGCCAGCAGCTGGGGTAGCGGGGGGCCGAATACGCAGTATTTT. Translated: CASSWGSGGPNTQYF.

This CDR3 reads CASSYSMHRRGQPLPYEQYF. The CDR3, as DNA: TGTGCCAGCAGTTACTCGATGCATCGCAGGGGGCAGCCCTTACCTTACGAGCAGTACTTC. The rearrangement joins TRBV6-2 or TRBV6-3 to TRBJ2-7; the match to TRBD1 covers 8 bases. Germline CDR1 and CDR2: MNHEY and SVGEGT. The CDR3 sequence is 20 residues long. V shed 0 bases, J shed 4 bases, and the junction held 20 bases outside the gene matches.

The chain links TRBV4-3 to TRBJ1-2, with TRBD1 matching over 8 bases. CDR3 size: 16 residues. Germline V gives CDR1 LGHNA, CDR2 YSLEER. The V gene end was trimmed by 2 bases and the J gene end by 3 bases; junction bases not matched to a gene: 8. As DNA, the CDR3 is TGCGCCAGCAGCCAACACGGACAGGGACGACACTATGGCTACACCTTC. Its protein product is CASSQHGQGRHYGYTF.

The chain has TRBV2 and TRBJ2-7; 7 nucleotides align to TRBD2. Germline CDR1 and CDR2: SNHLY and FYNNEI. The CDR3 totals 14 residues. V lost 4 bases, J lost 4 bases, and 7 bases stayed unmatched. The CDR3 DNA is TGTGCCAGCAGTGCCCGGGAGGTTGTATACGAGCAGTACTTC. Protein: CASSAREVVYEQYF.

In nucleotides, the CDR3 is TGTGCCAGCCTGACAGGGCAGGGCTACGAGCAGTACTTC. Its protein product is CASLTGQGYEQYF. The J gene is TRBJ2-7, the V gene TRBV6-5, with 7 positions matching TRBD1. CDR3 length: 13 amino acids. The V and J ends lost 8 bases and 3 bases, in that order; junction bases with no gene match: 7. Germline CDR1 MNHEY, CDR2 SVGAGI.

V usage is TRBV28 and J usage is TRBJ2-5; 8 bases map to TRBD1. V shed 5 bases, J shed 1 base, and the junction held 3 bases outside the gene matches. CDR1 is MDHEN, CDR2 SYDVKM, per germline. The CDR3 is 14 amino acids. CDR3 sequence reads: CASSATGGQETQYF. CDR3 DNA sequence: TGTGCCAGCAGTGCTACAGGGGGCCAAGAGACCCAGTACTTC.

By frequency in the sample, this clone is medium-sized. The chain links TRBV4-1 to TRBJ2-1; a weak D match, TRBD2 (5 bases). Germline V CDR1 and CDR2: MGHRA, YSYEKL. The CDR3 consists of 15 residues. Trimming stripped 4 bases from V and 4 bases from J, with 14 bases between. The DNA of the CDR3 is TGCGCCAGCAGCCCCCCGGAGCGGCCTTACAATGAGCAGTTCTTC. Encoded protein: CASSPPERPYNEQFF.

This clone appeared once. The rearrangement joins TRBV28 to TRBJ2-7; the match to TRBD2 covers 9 bases. The CDR3 is 17 amino acids. Germline trimming cut 8 bases from V and 5 bases from J; bases unmatched to any gene: 19. Germline V CDR1 and CDR2: MDHEN, SYDVKM. CDR3 sequence reads: CASYSQPGAGGLNEQYF. The CDR3 DNA sequence: TGTGCCAGCTATTCTCAACCGGGGGCGGGAGGGCTCAACGAGCAGTACTTC.

This clone came up a few times. A junction end diverges from the germline sequence, so it may reflect a read error. The rearrangement links TRBV19 to TRBJ1-4; a weak D match, TRBD1 (5 bases). CDR3 length equals 14 residues. The germline CDR1 and CDR2 sequences are LNHDA and SQIVND (reference sequence). The CDR3 DNA reads as TGTGCCAGTAGACGAGCAGGGACTAGTGAAAAACTGTTTTTT. This sequence encodes CASRRAGTSEKLFF.

This rearrangement joins TRBV11-2 to TRBJ2-2, with 10 bases identical to TRBD1. This CDR3 is built from 20 residues. V trimming: 0 bases; J trimming: 1 base; junction bases outside the gene matches: 11. CDR1 and CDR2 from the germline V gene are SGHAT and FQNNGV. The CDR3 bases are TGTGCCAGCAGCTTAGATATGCGATCCGGGACAGGGGTGAACACCGGGGAGCTGTTTTTT. Its translation: CASSLDMRSGTGVNTGELFF.

The V and J genes are TRBV9 and TRBJ2-5; 8 bases are a match to TRBD1. The germline CDR1 and CDR2 sequences are SGDLS and YYNGEE. The CDR3 has 15 residues. V gave up 4 bases and J gave up 3 bases; unmatched junction bases: 8. The CDR3 loop reads CASSLGNRGKETQYF. CDR3 coding DNA: TGTGCCAGCAGCCTCGGGAACAGGGGGAAAGAGACCCAGTACTTC.

This clone was recorded once. This chain uses TRBV28 with TRBJ1-2, with a weak D call TRBD1 (5 bases). The CDR3 runs to 12 residues. Deletions cut 6 bases from V and 8 bases from J, with 13 bases between. Germline V lookup: CDR1 MDHEN, CDR2 SYDVKM. CDR3 sequence (DNA): TGTGCCAGCAGACCCCCGGGGGTCGGCTACACCTTC. The encoded protein is CASRPPGVGYTF.

In its sample, this clone was seen a few times. V and J are TRBV10-3 and TRBJ1-2; D ambiguous. The germline V gene has CDR1 ENHRY and CDR2 SYGVKD. There are 14 residues in the CDR3. Trimming took 6 bases from V and 3 from J, leaving 14 bases between them. CDR3 DNA: TGTGCCATCAGCCCCGGGAGGACCGACTATGGCTACACCTTC. Its protein is CAISPGRTDYGYTF.

The chain couples TRBV7-9 to TRBJ2-1; a weak D match, TRBD2 (6 bases). Trimming took off 0 bases at V and 7 bases at J, with 10 bases between the two ends. The CDR3 runs 14 residues. Germline V gene data show CDR1 as SEHNR and CDR2 as FQNEAQ (reference sequence). As DNA, the CDR3 is TGTGCCAGCAGCTTAGCTGGAGGGTTGAATGAGCAGTTCTTC. It encodes CASSLAGGLNEQFF. Full variable domain (missing parts from reference TRBV7-9 and TRBJ2-1): DTGVSQNPRHKITKRGQNVTFRCDPISEHNRLYWYRQTLGQGPEFLTYFQNEAQLEKSRLLSDRFSAERPKGSFSTLEIQRTEQGDSAMYLCASSLAGGLNEQFFGPGTRLTVL.

The chain couples TRBV5-4 to TRBJ2-1; 9 bases fit TRBD1. After removal of 7 bases from V and 4 bases from J, the junction contained 15 bases not matched to a gene. The CDR3 runs 17 residues. Germline V gene data show CDR1 as SGHNT and CDR2 as YYREEE (reference sequence). The chain's CDR3 is CASAVPGQGSRYNEQFF. The CDR3 nucleotides are TGTGCCAGCGCCGTCCCGGGACAGGGATCCAGGTACAATGAGCAGTTCTTC.

V usage is TRBV24-1 and J usage is TRBJ2-1; TRBD2 matches 14 bases. CDR3 length equals 17 residues. V was clipped by 4 bases and J by 7 bases; unmatched bases: 8. CDR1 and CDR2 (germline): KGHDR, SFDVKD. CDR3 in DNA: TGTGCCACCAGTGACCTCGTAGGGACTAGCGGGAGTAATGAGCAGTTCTTC. Translation gives CATSDLVGTSGSNEQFF.

CDR3 sequence (DNA): TGTGCCAGCTCACCAGGACTGCCCCAGCCCCAGCATTTT. Translated, it gives CASSPGLPQPQHF. The genes are TRBV18 and TRBJ1-5, with no clear D. V was clipped by 2 bases and J by 7 bases, with 9 bases between them. The germline CDR1 and CDR2 sequences are KGHSH and LQKENI. This CDR3 spans 13 amino acids.

This chain links TRBV30 with TRBJ2-3; 8 positions agree with TRBD1. Trimming cost V 6 bases and J 5 bases; bases outside gene matches: 7. Germline values: CDR1 GTSNPN, CDR2 SVGIG (reference sequence). This CDR3 spans 13 amino acids. The CDR3: CACGQGRIDTQYF. Here the CDR3 DNA reads TGTGCCTGTGGACAGGGTCGAATAGATACGCAGTATTTT.

This clone was counted a single time. The rearrangement joins TRBV18 to TRBJ2-5, with unresolved D. There are 14 residues in the CDR3. The germline V gene encodes CDR1 KGHSH and CDR2 LQKENI. V was trimmed by 0 bases and J by 2 bases, leaving 7 bases between them. The CDR3: CASSPPTLQETQYF. In nucleotides, the CDR3 is TGTGCCAGCTCACCACCGACTTTGCAAGAGACCCAGTACTTC.

As DNA, the CDR3 is TGCGCCAGCAGCTTGCTAGCGGGTAGTTCGGGTGAGCAGTTCTTC. It encodes CASSLLAGSSGEQFF. The chain recombines TRBV5-1 with TRBJ2-1, with 8 bases matching TRBD2. The CDR3 is 15 residues long. CDR1 SGHRS and CDR2 YFSETQ come from the germline V gene. The trim removed 1 base at V and 9 bases at J, leaving 9 bases unmatched.

The chain is built from TRBV5-1 and TRBJ2-3; 11 bases line up with TRBD2. The CDR3 has 16 residues. Germline trimming cut 7 bases from V and 4 bases from J; bases unmatched to any gene: 11. Germline loops: CDR1 SGHRS, CDR2 YFSETQ. The CDR3 region has the DNA TGCGCCAGCGCGCTCTCATTAGCGGGGGGGCCAGATACGCAGTATTTT. This sequence encodes CASALSLAGGPDTQYF.

The V call is TRBV20-1, the J call TRBJ1-2; weak D call: TRBD1 (6 bases). Germline V CDR1 and CDR2: DFQATT, SNEGSKA (reference sequence). The CDR3 extends over 11 amino acids. The V gene lost 4 bases and the J gene lost 3 bases, with 6 bases spanning the gap. The CDR3 protein is CSAKGDYGYTF. Written as DNA, the CDR3 is TGCAGTGCTAAGGGGGACTATGGCTACACCTTC.

The chain couples TRBV29-1 to TRBJ1-1; 7 bases align to TRBD1. After removal of 5 bases from V and 4 bases from J, the junction contained 4 bases not matched to a gene. Germline CDR1 and CDR2: SQVTM and ANQGSEA. The CDR3 has 12 amino acids. CDR3 sequence reads: CSVSQGGTEAFF. In DNA form, the CDR3 reads TGCAGCGTTTCCCAGGGGGGCACTGAAGCTTTCTTT.

This clone has only one observation. The chain has TRBV28 and TRBJ1-5, with 8 bases that match TRBD1. The CDR3 extends over 16 amino acids. After removal of 4 bases from V and 2 bases from J, the junction contained 7 bases not matched to a gene. The germline CDR1 and CDR2 sequences are MDHEN and SYDVKM. The CDR3 DNA is TGTGCCAGCAGTTCGTACAGGGGGACGGGCAATCAGCCCCAGCATTTT. As protein: CASSSYRGTGNQPQHF.